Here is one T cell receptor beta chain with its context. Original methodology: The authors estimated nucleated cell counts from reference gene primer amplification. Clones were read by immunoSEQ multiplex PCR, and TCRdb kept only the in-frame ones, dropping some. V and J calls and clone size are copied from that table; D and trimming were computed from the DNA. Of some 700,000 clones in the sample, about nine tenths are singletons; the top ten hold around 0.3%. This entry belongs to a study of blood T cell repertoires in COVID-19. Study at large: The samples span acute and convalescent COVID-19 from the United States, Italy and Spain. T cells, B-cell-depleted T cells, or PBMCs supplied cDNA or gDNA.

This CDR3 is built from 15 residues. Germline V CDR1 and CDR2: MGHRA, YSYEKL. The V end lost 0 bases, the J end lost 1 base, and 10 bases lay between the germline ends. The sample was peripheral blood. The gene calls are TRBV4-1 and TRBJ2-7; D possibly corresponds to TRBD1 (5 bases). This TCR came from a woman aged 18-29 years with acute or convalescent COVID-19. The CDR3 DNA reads TGCGCCAGCAGCCAAGATTCAGGGATTTCCTACGAGCAGTACTTC. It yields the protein CASSQDSGISYEQYF.